Presented here are 7 T cell receptor beta chains from one specimen sequenced in a study of cytomegalovirus exposure and HLA in healthy donors (dated by TCRdb to about 2017). The library was generated by the immunoSEQ multiplex PCR assay. This is the immuneACCESS table as TCRdb keeps it, with only in-frame sequences that have V and J called. A part of the clones is gone; compared with another copy, unresolved V genes explain less than half, and the rest is unexplained. This sample comprises 100,000 or so clones, about 88% of them detected only once. Jointly, the top ten make up roughly 4% of the sample. Sequencing was performed on PBMCs. These TCRs come from a woman aged 18-29 years in good health and CMV-seropositive.

The chain joins TRBV7-3 to TRBJ1-2, with D perhaps TRBD1 (6 bases). The V gene's germline CDR1 is SGHTA and CDR2 FQGTGA. Trimming stripped 2 bases from V and 2 bases from J, with 12 bases between. The CDR3 is 15 amino acids. The CDR3 protein is CASSLLGQSNYGYTF. The CDR3 DNA sequence: TGTGCCAGCAGCTTACTAGGACAGTCCAACTATGGCTACACCTTC. Looking up the rest from reference TRBV7-3 and TRBJ1-2 gives the full variable domain: GAGVSQTPSNKVTEKGKYVELRCDPISGHTALYWYRQSLGQGPEFLIYFQGTGAADDSGLPNDRFFAVRPEGSVSTLKIQRTERGDSAVYLCASSLLGQSNYGYTFGSGTRLTVV.

The V gene is TRBV7-2, the J gene TRBJ2-1; TRBD2 matches 8 bases. V trimming: 5 bases; J trimming: 10 bases; junction bases outside the gene matches: 10. Per germline, CDR1 SGHTA and CDR2 FQGNSA. The CDR3 covers 14 residues. CDR3 nucleotide sequence: TGTGCCAGCAGCCCCGGGACTAGGGCTGGGGAGCAGTTCTTC. This encodes CASSPGTRAGEQFF.

V and J are TRBV10-3 and TRBJ1-2; 7 bases match TRBD1. Trimming removed 0 bases from V and 5 bases from J; junction bases left unmatched: 9. Looked up from germline, CDR1 is ENHRY and CDR2 is SYGVKD. The CDR3 extends over 16 amino acids. The CDR3 loop reads CAISESWDSGGYGYTF. In DNA form, the CDR3 reads TGTGCCATCAGTGAGTCGTGGGACAGCGGTGGATATGGCTACACCTTC.

The rearrangement joins TRBV4-1 to TRBJ2-1; D is perhaps TRBD1 (5 bases). V lost 4 bases, J lost 8 bases, and 18 bases lay in between. CDR1 MGHRA and CDR2 YSYEKL come from the germline V gene. This CDR3 comprises 15 residues. The CDR3 DNA is TGCGCCAGCAGCCCCACGGACATGTTGGCTGATGAGCAGTTCTTC. Its protein product is CASSPTDMLADEQFF.

The rearrangement links TRBV7-2 to TRBJ1-1; TRBD1 matches 8 bases. The CDR3 loop spans 16 amino acids. From germline, CDR1 is SGHTA and CDR2 FQGNSA. Unmatched junction bases numbered 9, after V lost 5 bases and J lost 1 base. The CDR3 reads CASSDDTGTGNTEAFF. The CDR3 region has the DNA TGTGCCAGCAGCGACGATACCGGGACAGGGAACACTGAAGCTTTCTTT.

The chain carries TRBV5-4 and TRBJ2-7, with TRBD1 matching 10 bases. Per germline, CDR1 SGHNT and CDR2 YYREEE (reference sequence). The V and J ends lost 4 bases and 3 bases, in that order; junction bases with no gene match: 4. This CDR3 has 14 residues. The CDR3 is CASSLGQGIYEQYF. DNA of the CDR3: TGTGCCAGCAGCCTGGGACAGGGGATCTACGAGCAGTACTTC.

This clone appeared a few times. The chain joins TRBV12-1 to TRBJ2-7; the table's TRBD2 call for D was not verified on the DNA. TRBV12-1 represents a pseudogene. This CDR3 is built from 15 residues. The CDR3 reads CASSPAGGPSYEQYF. DNA for the CDR3: TGTGCCAGCAGCCCCGCGGGGGGCCCATCCTACGAGCAGTACTTC.